This TCR beta chain was sequenced for a study of shared clonotypes between healthy human individuals (dated by TCRdb to 2019 to 2021). For context, the study as a whole: The cohort comprised two women and three men aged 18 to 49 years. Leukapheresis yielded between about 0.94 and 9 billion PBMCs per donor. Libraries were prepared and TCR repertoires were sequenced by different laboratories using diverse techniques, in order to increase sequencing depth and limit assay-specific biases. Per donor, three plates each were used for CD4 naive and CD4 memory, two for CD8 naive, and one for CD8 memory. The study deeply sequenced blood TCR repertoires of roughly five healthy adults to estimate repertoire size and the extent of clonotype sharing between individuals.

TCR CDR3 regions were amplified from genomic DNA by multiplex PCR using the deep immunoSEQ assay. Genomic DNA extracted from each cell subset was distributed evenly over all wells of several immunoSEQ 96-well plates, and each plate served as one replicate. Each replicate PCR for sorted subsets received 200 ng genomic DNA, equal to roughly 33,000 T cell genomes. Purified libraries were quantified with a Qubit 3.0 fluorometer, sized on a Bioanalyzer 2100, and re-quantified with the KAPA Library Quantification kit. A separate single-read 150-cycle Illumina NextSeq 550 flow cell was used to sequence each immunoSEQ 96-well plate. In the paper's pipeline: Because only junctional sequences without quality scores were contained in the immunoSEQ output, filtering matching that applied to full-length reads could not be performed. Sequences were annotated with PyIR, a Python wrapper for IgBLAST v1.9, and V/J genes and CDR3 were assigned using IMGT germline references. Reads were filtered out if the reads had weak V/J assignments (E-value above 1e-6), no CDR3, stop codons, out-of-frame junctions, or ambiguous translated residues. V3J clonotypes were defined by identical inferred V gene, J gene, and CDR3 amino acid sequence. The percentage overlap between two repertoires was calculated by dividing the number of shared unique clonotypes by the size of the smaller repertoire. Richness of each repertoire was evaluated using RTK rarefaction, the Chao1 estimator, and Recon v2.1 estimates of unobserved clonotypes. OLGA was used to compute generation probabilities for all TCRbeta clonotypes that the gDNA method yielded from a handful of donors. Held by TCRdb, this immuneACCESS table contains in-frame sequences only and omits some clones. Under half of the omission traces to an unresolved V gene where checked; the cause of the rest is unknown. From that table come the V and J calls and clone size; the DNA was used to work out D and trimming. The sample includes more than 2,000,000 clones, with 90% to 95% observed a single time. The ten largest clones represent about 0.13% of the sample.

The full study reports these points: Rarefaction of sorted-subset datasets indicated incomplete sequencing despite the large sequencing depth. When a few donors were compared, the shared fraction of clonotypes was around 4.6% for naive CD4, 3.5% to 4% for naive CD8, more than 2% for memory CD4, and 0.4% for memory CD8. Sampling was restricted to blood, and TCR repertoires in tissue are likely to differ from TCR repertoires in blood. Based on pairwise subsampling, the degree of clonotype sharing among donors was expected to be affected by sequencing depth. Estimated clonotype richness was generally larger for naive than for memory subsets. Because the study included a small number of donors, the genetic and exposure-history diversity represented was limited. Compared with non-shared clonotypes, clonotypes shared by all four sorted-subset donors had higher generation probabilities.

The CDR3 spans 14 residues, from the cysteine through the phenylalanine. Just the 42-base CDR3 DNA is kept, in frame starting at base 1. Via the germline V gene (reference sequence), CDR1 is GTSNPN and CDR2 SVGIG. V loses 0 bases, J loses 4 bases, and the germline ends lie 10 bases apart. Donors were healthy HIV-negative adults with no recently reported acute infections or vaccinations. All donors were Caucasian adults living in Nashville, Tennessee, USA. CD4+ T cells were enriched through magnetic negative selection, after which naive cells were positively selected on CD45RA and the remaining negative fraction served as the memory subset. Blood was collected by leukapheresis, and PBMCs were isolated by Ficoll-Histopaque density gradient centrifugation and then cryopreserved in liquid nitrogen vapor phase. Analytical flow cytometry was used to check the purity and quantity of every magnetically sorted T cell population. From each sorted fraction, genomic DNA was isolated and quantified by UV absorbance on a Nanodrop 2000c.

Remarks on this clone: No antigen is known for it. Base qualities are not provided; no much larger clone lies one nucleotide away. This sample includes further DNA sequences coding for the same CDR3.

The clonotype was recovered from a man aged 18 to 30 in good health. Rearrangement joined TRBV30 to TRBJ1-3, and perhaps TRBD1 as D gene, on 6 matching bases. The sample taken for sequencing was naive CD4+ T cells sorted from blood. Sample cell subset or site, as interpreted from the label and publication: CD45RA+ positively selected. The DNA reads TGTGCCTGGAGTGTGGGGGCGCGAGGAAACACCATATATTTT. Translated, it gives CAWSVGARGNTIYF.